The clone carrying this T cell receptor (beta chain) appeared many times. These data belong to a study of CD8+CD57+ T cells in acquired aplastic anemia. From germline, CDR1 is SGHNT and CDR2 YYREEE (reference sequence). The CDR3 is made up of 14 amino acids. Trimming took off 0 bases at V and 1 base at J, with 7 bases between the two ends. The TCR beta profiling, which covered VDJ combination and CDR3 sequence, was carried out using genomic DNA as the template. A single record per CDR3 protein comes from TCRdb applying MiXCR to the reads. The table shows roughly 200,000 distinct CDR3 sequences, with around 60% occurring only once. By flow cytometry, patients selected for sequencing had shown an expansion of CD8+CD57+ cells.

The sequencing input was sorted CD4+, CD8+, or CD8+CD57+ T cells (not recorded which) from PBMCs. V gene TRBV5-4 combines with J gene TRBJ1-1; maybe TRBD1 (5 bases). This receptor was obtained from a human donor with aplastic anemia. This CDR3 is CASSLVTGNTEAFF. For the CDR3, the DNA is TGTGCCAGCAGCTTGGTAACAGGGAACACTGAAGCTTTCTTT.